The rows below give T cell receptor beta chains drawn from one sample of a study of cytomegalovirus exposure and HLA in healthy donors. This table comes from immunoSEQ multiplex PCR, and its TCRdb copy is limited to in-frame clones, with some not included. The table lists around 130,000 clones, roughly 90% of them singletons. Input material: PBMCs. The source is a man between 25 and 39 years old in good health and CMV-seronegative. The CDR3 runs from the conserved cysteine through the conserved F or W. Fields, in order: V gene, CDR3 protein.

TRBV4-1	CASSHLTSRRTGRTNYGYTF
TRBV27	CASSLTTGATNEKLFF
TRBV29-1	CSVVVDKYNEQFF
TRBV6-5	CASTSRGDEQYF
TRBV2	CASSATGYEQYF
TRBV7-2	CASSLASGQGVEQYF
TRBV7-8	CASSERDLQETQYF
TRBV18	CASSPPEGRLNYGYTF
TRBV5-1	CASSSRGISNTGELFF
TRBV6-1	CASSSSHPPTDTQYF
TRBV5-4	CATLGSGDEQYF
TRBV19	CASSVGVTEAFF
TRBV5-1	CASSSQGAKGANVLTF
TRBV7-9	CASSLLAGGRYNEQFF
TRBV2	CASSGSTPTGELFF
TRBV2	CASRVQGTNTGELFF
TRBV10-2	CASSESDRAIDTQYF
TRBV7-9	CASSPLTGGGTDTQYF
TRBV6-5	CASSYSPVSYGYTF
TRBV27	CASSLTGISDTQYF
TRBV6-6	CASFKPEQGLYEQYF
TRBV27	CATGVGGTSLRYF
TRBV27	CASSTLRGPVPRGELFF
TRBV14	CASSQGRLRHRDNEQFF
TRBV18	CASSPRQGTDTQYF
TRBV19	CASSIVGLGINEQFF
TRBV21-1	CASSKKDGGHSYNEQFF
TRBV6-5	CASSWRHGDGYNEQFF
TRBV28	CASSKLGTSGKETQYF
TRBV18	CASSNRGTNTGELFF
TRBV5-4	CASSLGDSGEKLFF
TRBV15	CATSGGDRSSYNSPLHF
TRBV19	CASRLNGGAVVEKLFF
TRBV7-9	CASSLTGENTIYF
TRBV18	CASSPRTPESTDTQYF
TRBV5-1	CASSFGTSEGGEQFF
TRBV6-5	CASSYGPPNSGNTIYF
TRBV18	CASSPRGNTEAFF
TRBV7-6	CASSLAPDRSTKNTEAFF
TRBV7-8	CASSSTRIIYGYTF
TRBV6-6	CASSKTGSSNEQFF
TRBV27	CASSSQDNQGSNEQFF
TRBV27	CASSIGKGTYEQYF
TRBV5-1	CASSFAGTANYGYTF
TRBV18	CASSPGVPRDTQYF
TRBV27	CASSSGRTYEQYF
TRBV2	CANSREGFTDTQYF
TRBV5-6	CASSFDRWNTEAFF
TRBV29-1	CSVVGGTEAFF
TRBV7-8	CASSSGLAAYEQYF
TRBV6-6	CASSYSYRRSRYEQYF
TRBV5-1	CASSLVSSGPSYNEQFF
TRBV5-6	CASSAGAYEQYF
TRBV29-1	CSVEGGGAPDTQYF
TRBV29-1	CSVDRTYNEQFF
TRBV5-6	CASSLNGQWGNSPLHF
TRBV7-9	CASSTAGGPMNEQFF
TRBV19	CASSILRNQPQHF
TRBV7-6	CASSPGHSYEQYF